Each of the 24 T cell receptor beta chains below was sequenced from the same sample in a study of blood T cell repertoires in COVID-19. TCRdb's table, derived via immunoSEQ multiplex PCR, lists solely in-frame clones and lacks some. The data hold some 180,000 clones, with approximately 78% observed a single time. Sequenced sample: peripheral blood. The source is a woman older than 75 with active or convalescent COVID-19.

The chain joins TRBV6-5 to TRBJ1-2; D gene unclear. V dropped 7 bases and J dropped 4 bases, with 13 bases sitting between them. Looked up from germline, CDR1 is MNHEY and CDR2 is SVGAGI. The CDR3 is 13 amino acids. Here the CDR3 DNA reads TGTGCCAGCACCCCGTCGCGGGGCTATGGCTACACCTTC. Its protein product is CASTPSRGYGYTF.

V and J are TRBV5-1 and TRBJ2-2; 9 nucleotides agree with TRBD1. Germline V gene sequence: CDR1 SGHRS, CDR2 YFSETQ. With V trimmed by 4 bases and J by 4 bases, 11 bases remained unmatched. This CDR3 comprises 17 residues. The CDR3 spells CASSIRLYRGPTGELFF. The DNA for the CDR3 is TGCGCCAGCAGCATACGGCTCTACAGGGGGCCCACCGGGGAGCTGTTTTTT.

The rearrangement uses TRBV5-4 and TRBJ1-3, with D perhaps matching TRBD1 (5 bases). The germline CDR1 and CDR2 sequences are SGHNT and YYREEE (reference sequence). CDR3 length equals 17 residues. The V end was cut by 3 bases, the J end by 1 base, with 17 bases between. In DNA, the CDR3 is TGTGCCAGCAGCTCACTGGGGCAGGGCCGATCTGGAAACACCATATATTTT. This translates into CASSSLGQGRSGNTIYF.

The J gene is TRBJ2-7, the V gene TRBV5-5; no firm D call. The length of the CDR3 is 17 residues. Germline V gene lookup returns CDR1 SGHKS and CDR2 YYEKEE (reference sequence). Trimming stripped 0 bases from V and 0 bases from J, with 16 bases between. CDR3 sequence (DNA): TGTGCCAGCAGCTTGGGGTTTTCGAGAGGAAGCTCCTACGAGCAGTACTTC. It codes for CASSLGFSRGSSYEQYF. Variable domain in full (rest from reference TRBV5-5 and TRBJ2-7): DAGVTQSPTHLIKTRGQQVTLRCSPISGHKSVSWYQQVLGQGPQFIFQYYEKEERGRGNFPDRFSARQFPNYSSELNVNALLLGDSALYLCASSLGFSRGSSYEQYFGPGTRLTVT.

The V gene is TRBV5-1, the J gene TRBJ1-3; the match to TRBD1 covers 9 bases. The CDR3 has 17 residues. V lost 3 bases and J lost 0; bases outside the gene matches: 7. Germline lookup yields CDR1 SGHRS and CDR2 YFSETQ. Written as DNA, the CDR3 is TGCGCCAGCAGCTCCGGACAGGGGTCAAACTCTGGAAACACCATATATTTT. The encoded protein is CASSSGQGSNSGNTIYF.

The chain uses TRBV19 and TRBJ2-1, with 7 bases lining up with TRBD1. The germline V gene has CDR1 LNHDA and CDR2 SQIVND (reference sequence). V gave up 2 bases and J gave up 6 bases; unmatched junction bases: 4. The CDR3 is made up of 14 amino acids. DNA of the CDR3: TGTGCCAGTAGTATACCCGGGACAGTCAATGAGCAGTTCTTC. Translated, it gives CASSIPGTVNEQFF.

This chain joins TRBV10-3 and TRBJ1-6; D possibly corresponds to TRBD1 (6 bases). V shed 10 bases and J shed 7 bases, with 14 bases lying between them. The CDR3 sequence is 13 residues long. Germline CDR1 ENHRY, CDR2 SYGVKD. The CDR3 reads CATGDNKNSPLHF. The CDR3 DNA reads TGTGCCACCGGGGACAACAAAAATTCACCCCTCCACTTT.

The sample holds a few counts of this clone. The CDR3 is CASSAGTGRENTQYF. Written as DNA, the CDR3 is TGTGCCAGCAGCGCCGGGACAGGACGCGAAAATACGCAGTATTTT. The V gene is TRBV3-1 (or the pseudogene TRBV3-2), the J gene TRBJ2-3; 8 bases align to TRBD1. Germline CDR1 and CDR2: LGHDT and YNNKEL (reference sequence). V dropped 5 bases and J dropped 7; count of bases not matched to a gene: 11. This CDR3 spans 15 amino acids.

The rearrangement uses TRBV4-1 and TRBJ2-7, with TRBD1 identical over 7 bases. This CDR3 has 15 residues. Germline V gene sequence: CDR1 MGHRA, CDR2 YSYEKL. Germline trimming cut 1 base from V and 3 bases from J; bases unmatched to any gene: 6. CDR3 nucleotide sequence: TGCGCCAGCAGCCAAGTGGCACAGGGGATCTACGAGCAGTACTTC. Protein sequence: CASSQVAQGIYEQYF.

In this sample, this clone turned up a few times. V is TRBV28 and J is TRBJ2-1; 11 bases line up with TRBD2. From germline, CDR1 is MDHEN and CDR2 SYDVKM. The CDR3 spans 15 residues. Trimming took 3 bases from V and 3 from J; bases not matched to a gene: 1. The CDR3 protein is CASSFLAGGYNEQFF. CDR3 DNA sequence: TGTGCCAGCAGTTTCCTAGCGGGGGGCTACAATGAGCAGTTCTTC.

This chain links TRBV20-1 with TRBJ1-2; D ambiguous. The germline V gene encodes CDR1 DFQATT and CDR2 SNEGSKA (reference sequence). CDR3 length: 11 residues. The germline V and J ends were trimmed by 2 bases and 7 bases, with 8 bases remaining between them. In nucleotides, the CDR3 is TGCAGTGCTAGAAGTACGGGTGGCTACACCTTC. Translating it yields CSARSTGGYTF.

The V call is TRBV5-1, the J call TRBJ2-3; 9 positions match TRBD1. The V segment lost 4 bases and the J segment 0 bases; nucleotides outside the gene matches: 6. The CDR3 has 16 amino acids. Germline V CDR1 and CDR2: SGHRS, YFSETQ. CDR3: CASSPQGQGSTDTQYF. The CDR3 nucleotides are TGCGCCAGCAGCCCCCAGGGACAGGGAAGCACAGATACGCAGTATTTT.

The chain joins TRBV28 to TRBJ1-5; D uncertain. The germline CDR1 and CDR2 sequences are MDHEN and SYDVKM. V dropped 5 bases and J dropped 12 bases, with 11 bases sitting between them. There are 11 residues in the CDR3. Here the CDR3 DNA reads TGTGCCAGCAGTCCACATCTAGACCAGCATTTT. Encoded protein: CASSPHLDQHF.

The CDR3 nucleotides read TGTGCCAGCAGTGTTATCAGGGGGTCAAGTGATTATAGCAATCAGCCCCAGCATTTT. It specifies CASSVIRGSSDYSNQPQHF. The chain uses TRBV6-2 or TRBV6-3 and TRBJ1-5, with 7 nucleotides matching TRBD1. Germline loops: CDR1 MNHEY, CDR2 SVGEGT. V lost 5 bases and J lost 0; bases outside the gene matches: 16. There are 19 residues in the CDR3.

The chain is built from TRBV10-3 and TRBJ1-1, with TRBD1 matching over 10 bases. The CDR3 is 16 amino acids. Unmatched junction bases numbered 7, after V lost 5 bases and J lost 1 base. The V gene's germline CDR1 is ENHRY and CDR2 SYGVKD. The CDR3: CAISSGTGARNTEAFF. CDR3 coding DNA: TGTGCCATCAGTTCCGGGACAGGGGCGAGGAACACTGAAGCTTTCTTT.

This clone was observed a few times. The rearrangement uses TRBV5-5 and TRBJ2-5; 9 bases fit TRBD1. The CDR3 runs 14 residues. CDR1 is SGHKS and CDR2 is YYEKEE in the germline V gene (reference sequence). With V trimmed by 4 bases and J by 2 bases, 3 bases remained unmatched. CDR3 sequence (DNA): TGTGCCAGCAGCCGGGACAGGGCACAAGAGACCCAGTACTTC. It specifies CASSRDRAQETQYF.

V and J are TRBV5-4 and TRBJ2-3; D remains unclear. Per the germline V gene, CDR1 is SGHNT and CDR2 is YYREEE (reference sequence). V lost 4 bases to trimming and J lost 1 base, with 7 bases between them. CDR3 size: 13 residues. The CDR3 nucleotides read TGTGCCAGCAGCAGAAGAGGCACAGATACGCAGTATTTT. The encoded protein is CASSRRGTDTQYF.

V usage is TRBV3-1 (or the pseudogene TRBV3-2) and J usage is TRBJ1-1; D unresolved. The V end lost 2 bases, the J end lost 0 bases, and 7 bases lay between the germline ends. The CDR3 spans 14 residues. The germline gives CDR1 LGHDT, CDR2 YNNKEL (reference sequence). CDR3 in DNA: TGTGCCAGCAGCCAACCCCAGATGAACACTGAAGCTTTCTTT. It is translated as CASSQPQMNTEAFF.

This chain uses TRBV5-1 with TRBJ1-6, with a possible D match to TRBD1 (5 bases). Trimming took off 2 bases at V and 10 bases at J, with 10 bases between the two ends. Looked up from germline, CDR1 is SGHRS and CDR2 is YFSETQ. The CDR3 loop spans 13 amino acids. CDR3 coding DNA: TGCGCCAGCAGCTTACAGGCGGGATCACCCCTCCACTTT. It translates to CASSLQAGSPLHF. Filled out from reference TRBV5-1 and TRBJ1-6, the complete variable domain reads KAGVTQTPRYLIKTRGQQVTLSCSPISGHRSVSWYQQTPGQGLQFLFEYFSETQRNKGNFPGRFSGRQFSNSRSEMNVSTLELGDSALYLCASSLQAGSPLHFGNGTRLTVT.

This chain joins TRBV24-1 and TRBJ2-6; weak D call: TRBD1 (5 bases). CDR1 and CDR2 (germline): KGHDR, SFDVKD. V was trimmed by 9 bases and J by 0 bases, leaving 11 bases between them. The CDR3 has 15 amino acids. For the CDR3, the DNA is TGTGCCACCTCGGACACCAGCTCTGGGGCCAACGTCCTGACTTTC. Translating it yields CATSDTSSGANVLTF.

This clone is a singleton in its sample. This chain connects TRBV19 to TRBJ1-5; D might be TRBD1 (6 bases). CDR3 length equals 14 residues. Germline CDR1 and CDR2: LNHDA and SQIVND (reference sequence). Deletions cut 6 bases from V and 3 bases from J, with 12 bases between. In DNA form, the CDR3 reads TGTGCCAGTAGGGGGGACACCTTCAATCAGCCCCAGCATTTT. As protein: CASRGDTFNQPQHF.

J is TRBJ1-2 and V is TRBV27; maybe TRBD1 (5 bases). The CDR3 totals 14 residues. The V and J ends lost 3 bases and 5 bases respectively, with 13 bases between them. Germline CDR1 MNHEY, CDR2 SMNVEV (reference sequence). The CDR3 here is CASSFRGGKYGYTF. CDR3 nucleotide sequence: TGTGCCAGCAGTTTCCGGGGGGGAAAGTATGGCTACACCTTC.

The chain joins TRBV11-2 to TRBJ1-2, with 9 positions matching TRBD1. V lost 1 base to trimming and J lost 4 bases; unmatched junction nucleotides: 4. The CDR3 is 15 amino acids. Germline loops: CDR1 SGHAT, CDR2 FQNNGV. The CDR3 sequence: CASSLGGTGTYGYTF. The DNA for the CDR3 is TGTGCCAGCAGCTTAGGAGGGACAGGGACCTATGGCTACACCTTC.

The CDR3 loop is CATSRDNNMNTEAFF. CDR3 coding DNA: TGTGCCACCAGCAGAGATAACAATATGAACACTGAAGCTTTCTTT. The chain couples TRBV15 to TRBJ1-1; unclear D gene. Per the germline V gene, CDR1 is LNHNV and CDR2 is YYDKDF (reference sequence). Trimming pared 0 bases from V and 0 bases from J, leaving 8 bases between. The CDR3 totals 15 residues.